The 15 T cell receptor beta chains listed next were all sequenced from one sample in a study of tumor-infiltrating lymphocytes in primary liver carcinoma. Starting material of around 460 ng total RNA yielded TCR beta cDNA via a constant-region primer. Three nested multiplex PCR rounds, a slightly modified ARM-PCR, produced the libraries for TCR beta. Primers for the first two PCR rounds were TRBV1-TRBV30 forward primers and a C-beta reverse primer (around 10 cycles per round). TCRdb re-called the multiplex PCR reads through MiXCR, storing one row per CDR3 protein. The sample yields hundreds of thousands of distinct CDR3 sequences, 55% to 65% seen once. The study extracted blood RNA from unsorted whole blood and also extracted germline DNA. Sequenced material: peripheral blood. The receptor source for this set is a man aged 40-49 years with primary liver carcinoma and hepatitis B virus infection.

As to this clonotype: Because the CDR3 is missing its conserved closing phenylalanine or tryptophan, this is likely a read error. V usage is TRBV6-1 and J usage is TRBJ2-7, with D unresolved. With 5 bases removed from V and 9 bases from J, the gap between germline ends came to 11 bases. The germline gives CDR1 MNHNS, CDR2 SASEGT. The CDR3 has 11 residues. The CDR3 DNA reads TGTGCCAGCAGTCAGCTCATCTTGCAGTACCTC. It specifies CASSQLILQYL.

CDR3 nucleotide sequence: TGTGCCAGCAGCCCCTTTGAGGTCAAAGAGACCCAGTACTTC. The encoded protein is CASSPFEVKETQYF. The chain recombines TRBV28 with TRBJ2-5; D is uncertain. There are 14 residues in the CDR3. V was trimmed by 6 bases and J by 3 bases, leaving 14 bases between them. Germline CDR1 is MDHEN and CDR2 is SYDVKM.

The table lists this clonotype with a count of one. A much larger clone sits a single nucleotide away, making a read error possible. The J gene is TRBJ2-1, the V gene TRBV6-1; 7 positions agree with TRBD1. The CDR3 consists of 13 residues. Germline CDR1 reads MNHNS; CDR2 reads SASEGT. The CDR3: CTSSPRTGIEQFF. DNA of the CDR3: TGTACCAGCAGTCCCAGGACAGGCATTGAGCAGTTCTTC.

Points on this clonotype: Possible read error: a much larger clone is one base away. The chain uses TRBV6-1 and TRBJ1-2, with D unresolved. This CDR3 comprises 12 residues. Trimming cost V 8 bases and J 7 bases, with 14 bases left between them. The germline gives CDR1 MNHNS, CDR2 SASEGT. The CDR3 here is CASLRSIGGYTF. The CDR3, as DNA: TGTGCCAGCTTACGGAGTATCGGTGGCTACACCTTC.

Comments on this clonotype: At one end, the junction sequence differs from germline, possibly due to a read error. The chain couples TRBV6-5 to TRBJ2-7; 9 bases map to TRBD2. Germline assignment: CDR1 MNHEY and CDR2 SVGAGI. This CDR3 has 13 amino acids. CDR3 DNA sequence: TGTGCCAGCATGCCGGGACTAGCTTACGAGGAGTACTTC. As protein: CASMPGLAYEEYF.

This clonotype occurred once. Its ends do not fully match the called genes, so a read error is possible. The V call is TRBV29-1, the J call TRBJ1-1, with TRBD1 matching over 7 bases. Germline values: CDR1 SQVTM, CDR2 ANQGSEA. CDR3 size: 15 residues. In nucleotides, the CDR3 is TGCACCGTTGAAGATTGGGGCAGGGGGAGCACTGAAGCTTTCTTT. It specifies CTVEDWGRGSTEAFF. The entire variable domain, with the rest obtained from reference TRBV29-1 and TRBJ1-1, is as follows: SAVISQKPSRDICQRGTSLTIQCQVDSQVTMMFWYRQQPGQSLTLIATANQGSEATYESGFVIDKFPISRPNLTFSTLTVSNMSPEDSSIYLCTVEDWGRGSTEAFFGQGTRLTVV.

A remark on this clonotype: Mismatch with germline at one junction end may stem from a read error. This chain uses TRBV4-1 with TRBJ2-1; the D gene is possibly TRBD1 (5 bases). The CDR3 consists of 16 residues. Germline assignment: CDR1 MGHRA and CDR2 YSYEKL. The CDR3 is CATSQYRPGSYNEQFF. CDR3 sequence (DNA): TGCGCCACCAGCCAATATCGTCCAGGGTCATACAATGAGCAGTTCTTC.

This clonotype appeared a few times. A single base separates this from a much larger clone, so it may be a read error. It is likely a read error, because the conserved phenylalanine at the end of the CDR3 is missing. The CDR3 loop is CSVGDRWNEQFS. The CDR3 region has the DNA TGCAGCGTTGGGGACAGGTGGAATGAGCAGTTCTCC. The J gene is TRBJ2-1, the V gene TRBV29-1; 8 bases align to TRBD1. V lost 4 bases, J lost 7 bases, and 3 bases stayed unmatched. Germline assignment: CDR1 SQVTM and CDR2 ANQGSEA. The CDR3 length is 12 residues.

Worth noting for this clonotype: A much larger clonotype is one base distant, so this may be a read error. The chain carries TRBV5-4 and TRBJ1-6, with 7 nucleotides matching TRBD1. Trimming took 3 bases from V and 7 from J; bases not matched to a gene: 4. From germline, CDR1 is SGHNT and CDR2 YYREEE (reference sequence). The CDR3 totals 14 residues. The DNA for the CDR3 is TGTGCCAGCAGCTCGGGACAGCTAAATTCACCCCTCCACTTT. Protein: CASSSGQLNSPLHF. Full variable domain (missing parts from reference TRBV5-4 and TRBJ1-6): ETGVTQSPTHLIKTRGQQVTLRCSSQSGHNTVSWYQQALGQGPQFIFQYYREEENGRGNFPPRFSGLQFPNYSSELNVNALELDDSALYLCASSSGQLNSPLHFGNGTRLTVT.

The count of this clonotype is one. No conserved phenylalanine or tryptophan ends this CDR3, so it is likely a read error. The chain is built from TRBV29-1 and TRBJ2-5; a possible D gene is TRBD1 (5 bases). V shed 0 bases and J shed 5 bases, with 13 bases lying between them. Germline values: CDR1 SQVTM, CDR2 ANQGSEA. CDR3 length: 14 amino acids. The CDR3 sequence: CSVEDRQGAETQYI. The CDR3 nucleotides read TGCAGCGTTGAAGATCGGCAAGGGGCGGAGACCCAGTACATC.

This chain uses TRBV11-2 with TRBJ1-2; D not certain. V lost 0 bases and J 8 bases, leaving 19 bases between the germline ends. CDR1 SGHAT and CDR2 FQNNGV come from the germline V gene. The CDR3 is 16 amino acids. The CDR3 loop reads CASSLEMGAHGIGYTF. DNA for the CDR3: TGTGCCAGCAGCTTAGAAATGGGTGCGCATGGGATCGGCTACACCTTC.

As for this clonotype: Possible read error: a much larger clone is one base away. The CDR3 loop is CASIYRTGDFDQPQHF. The CDR3 region has the DNA TGTGCCAGCATCTACCGGACAGGGGACTTCGACCAGCCCCAGCATTTT. The chain carries TRBV5-4 and TRBJ1-5; 9 bases align to TRBD1. The CDR3 length is 16 residues. CDR1 and CDR2 from the germline V gene are SGHNT and YYREEE (reference sequence). V lost 6 bases and J lost 7; bases outside the gene matches: 14.

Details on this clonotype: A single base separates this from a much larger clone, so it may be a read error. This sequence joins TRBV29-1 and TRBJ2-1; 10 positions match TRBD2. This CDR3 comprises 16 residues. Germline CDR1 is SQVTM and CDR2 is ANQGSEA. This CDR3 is CSLRPLAGSNYNEQLF. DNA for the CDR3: TGCAGCCTCCGCCCACTAGCGGGATCTAACTACAATGAGCAGCTCTTC.

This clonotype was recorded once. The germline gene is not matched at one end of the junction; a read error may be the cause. The CDR3 DNA is TGTACCAGCAGTATACAGGGGGCGACGGGAGAGACCCAGTACTTC. Its protein is CTSSIQGATGETQYF. The V and J genes are TRBV28 and TRBJ2-5, with TRBD1 matching 9 bases. This CDR3 is built from 15 residues. Germline V gives CDR1 MDHEN, CDR2 SYDVKM.

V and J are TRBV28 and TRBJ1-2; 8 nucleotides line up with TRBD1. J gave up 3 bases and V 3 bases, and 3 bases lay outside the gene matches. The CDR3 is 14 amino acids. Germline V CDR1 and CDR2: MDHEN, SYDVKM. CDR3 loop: CASSFRGRDYGYTF. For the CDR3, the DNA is TGTGCCAGCAGTTTCAGGGGGCGCGACTATGGCTACACCTTC.